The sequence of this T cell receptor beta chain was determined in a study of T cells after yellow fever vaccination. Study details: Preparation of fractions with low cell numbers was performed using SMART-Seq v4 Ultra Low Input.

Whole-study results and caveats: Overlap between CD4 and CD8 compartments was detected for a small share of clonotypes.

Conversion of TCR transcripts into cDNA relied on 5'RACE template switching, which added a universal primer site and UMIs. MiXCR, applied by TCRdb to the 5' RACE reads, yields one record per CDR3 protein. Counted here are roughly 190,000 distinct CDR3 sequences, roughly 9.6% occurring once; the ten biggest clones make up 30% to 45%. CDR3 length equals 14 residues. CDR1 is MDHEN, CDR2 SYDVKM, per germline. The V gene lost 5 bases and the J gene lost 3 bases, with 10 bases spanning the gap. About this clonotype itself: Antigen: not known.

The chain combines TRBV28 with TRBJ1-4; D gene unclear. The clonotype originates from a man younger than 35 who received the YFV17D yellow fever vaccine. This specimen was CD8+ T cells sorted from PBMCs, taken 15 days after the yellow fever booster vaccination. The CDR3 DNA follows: TGTGCCAGCAGTCCCGAGAGAGCTAATGAAAAACTGTTTTTT. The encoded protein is CASSPERANEKLFF. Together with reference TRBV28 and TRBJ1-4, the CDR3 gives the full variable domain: DVKVTQSSRYLVKRTGEKVFLECVQDMDHENMFWYRQDPGLGLRLIYFSYDVKMKEKGDIPEGYSVSREKKERFSLILESASTNQTSMYLCASSPERANEKLFFGSGTQLSVL.